The sequence of this T cell receptor beta chain was determined in a study of blood T cells in healthy people across ages. Study results and limitations: Both higher diversity and more naive CD4+ cells marked long-lived donors when set against aged donors.

Through a sample-barcoded 5' primer and a J-beta primer mix, a second PCR was run for roughly 6 to 11 cycles. Each CDR3 protein gets one entry after TCRdb re-called the 5' RACE reads with MiXCR. The table lists approximately 1,000,000 distinct CDR3 sequences, more than 35% of them singletons. Ranging in age from roughly 6 to 90, the donors were healthy Caucasian individuals from Russia. Regarding this clonotype: As yet, its antigen is unknown.

The clonotype comes from a woman aged 60-75 years in good health. Sequencing was performed on blood.

As DNA, the CDR3 is TGTGCCAGCAGTGAAGCGGGGGAACTAGCGGGAGGGGCAGATACGCAGTATTTT. Protein sequence: CASSEAGELAGGADTQYF. The genes are TRBV6-1 and TRBJ2-3; 13 bases agree with TRBD2. This CDR3 is 18 amino acids long. Germline CDR1 and CDR2: MNHNS and SASEGT. The ends lost 0 bases at V and 4 bases at J; junction bases unmatched: 7.